This T cell receptor (beta chain) was retrieved from a study of OX40 agonist ivuxolimab in advanced cancers. This clone is medium-sized (0.01 to 0.1%) by share. Its specificity is not known. Findings of the study overall: CD4+ and CD8+ T cells in blood underwent clonal expansion by week 6 at 0.1 to 3.0 mg/kg. The investigators did not determine what antigen specificity the expanded peripheral T cells had.

This table comes from immunoSEQ multiplex PCR, and its TCRdb copy is limited to in-frame clones, with some not included. The sample includes 21,000 or so clones, roughly four fifths of them seen just once. This receptor was taken from an adult with an advanced solid tumor such as melanoma, head and neck, liver or kidney cancer. Here the sequenced sample was CD4+ or CD8+ T cells sorted from blood, taken in a trial of the OX40 agonist ivuxolimab.

The CDR3: CASSYGTSGTDTQYF. The CDR3 DNA reads TGTGCCAGCTCTTACGGGACTAGCGGGACAGATACGCAGTATTTT. The J gene is TRBJ2-3, the V gene TRBV2; 12 bases fit TRBD2. Germline CDR1 SNHLY, CDR2 FYNNEI. There are 15 residues in the CDR3. Trimming cost V 8 bases and J 3 bases; bases outside gene matches: 6.